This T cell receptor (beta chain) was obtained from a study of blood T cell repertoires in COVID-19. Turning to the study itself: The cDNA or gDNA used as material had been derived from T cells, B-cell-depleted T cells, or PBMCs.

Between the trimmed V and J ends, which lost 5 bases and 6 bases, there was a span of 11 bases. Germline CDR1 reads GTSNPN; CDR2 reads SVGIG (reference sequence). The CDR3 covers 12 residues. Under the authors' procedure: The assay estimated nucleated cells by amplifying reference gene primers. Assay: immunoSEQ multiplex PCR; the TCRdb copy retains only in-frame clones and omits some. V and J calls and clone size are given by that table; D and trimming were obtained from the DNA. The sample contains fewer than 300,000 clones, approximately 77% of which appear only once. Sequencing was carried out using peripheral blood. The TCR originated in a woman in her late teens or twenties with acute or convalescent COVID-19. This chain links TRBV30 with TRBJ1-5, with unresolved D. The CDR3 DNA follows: TGTGCCTGGGAAGGAGAAGGTCAGCCCCAGCATTTT. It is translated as CAWEGEGQPQHF.